Listed below are T cell receptor beta chains from one sample, sequenced in a study of T-cell memory formation after mild COVID-19. TCRdb called the 5' RACE reads again in MiXCR, with one record for every CDR3 protein. The sample yields approximately 150,000 distinct CDR3 sequences, roughly 15% seen once. Sequenced sample: PBMCs or a T cell subset sorted from them (not recorded which). These receptors were obtained from an adult woman who had mild COVID-19 (a few samples of this study predate the infection). Cell type and time point are not known. CDR3s include the opening cysteine and the closing phenylalanine or tryptophan. A D gene is named only where the DNA matches it firmly. Clone size, where shown, is once, few, many, or a class for clones that have expanded.

TRBV21-1	TRBJ2-5	-	few	CASSKAPRGRETQYF	TGTGCCAGCAGCAAAGCGCCCAGGGGTCGGGAGACCCAGTACTTC
TRBV13	TRBJ2-5	-	few	CASSLRGEQETQYF	TGTGCCAGCAGCTTAAGAGGGGAGCAAGAGACCCAGTACTTC
TRBV6-6	TRBJ2-2	TRBD1	few	CASSGTGTNTGELFF	TGTGCCAGCAGTGGGACAGGGACGAACACCGGGGAGCTGTTTTTT
TRBV27	TRBJ2-7	-	few	CASSLSQGSYEQYF	TGTGCCAGCAGTTTATCTCAGGGCTCCTACGAGCAGTACTTC
TRBV11-2	TRBJ2-2	-	-	CASSYGGAGELFF	TGTGCCAGCAGCTACGGAGGTGCCGGGGAGCTGTTTTTT
TRBV19	TRBJ2-1	-	once	CASSQMASTYNEQFF	TGTGCCAGTAGTCAAATGGCATCTACCTACAATGAGCAGTTCTTC
TRBV19	TRBJ2-2	-	-	CASTMTDTTNTGELFF	TGTGCCAGTACTATGACCGACACGACGAACACCGGGGAGCTGTTTTTT
TRBV5-1	TRBJ2-4	-	few	CASSLTGNSIQYF	TGCGCCAGCAGCTTGACAGGGAATTCCATTCAGTACTTC
TRBV28	TRBJ2-1	TRBD1	-	CASTGSGQGAHEQFF	TGTGCCAGCACCGGATCGGGACAGGGGGCCCATGAGCAGTTCTTC
TRBV11-2	TRBJ1-1	-	few	CASSGGAAENTEAFF	TGTGCCAGCAGCGGCGGGGCGGCAGAGAACACTGAAGCTTTCTTT
TRBV7-9	TRBJ2-7	-	-	CASSPCLGCEQYF	TGTGCCAGCAGCCCCTGTTTGGGGTGCGAGCAGTACTTC
TRBV7-2	TRBJ2-7	-	-	CASGGGYEQYF	TGTGCCAGCGGTGGGGGCTACGAGCAGTACTTC
TRBV2	TRBJ2-2	TRBD2	-	CASSVGRGANTGELFF	TGTGCCAGCAGTGTTGGGCGGGGGGCCAACACCGGGGAGCTGTTTTTT
TRBV4-3	TRBJ2-3	-	few	CASSQDGLEGDDTQYF	TGCGCCAGCAGCCAAGACGGCCTGGAGGGTGACGATACGCAGTATTTT
TRBV24-1	TRBJ1-1	-	-	CATSVAGLPEAFF	TGTGCCACCAGTGTGGCAGGGCTCCCTGAAGCTTTCTTT
TRBV12-1	TRBJ2-5	-	-	CASSFKTPQETQYF	TGTGCCAGCAGCTTTAAAACTCCGCAAGAGACCCAGTACTTC
TRBV7-9	TRBJ2-7	-	few	CASGSEISTYSYEQYF	TGTGCCAGCGGTTCAGAGATTTCCACCTACTCCTACGAGCAGTACTTC
TRBV7-9	TRBJ1-1	-	few	CASSRTGTQGAFF	TGTGCCAGCAGCCGTACAGGGACCCAAGGAGCTTTCTTT
TRBV5-1	TRBJ2-2	TRBD1	few	CASQMDRNAGELFF	TGCGCCAGCCAAATGGACAGGAACGCCGGGGAGCTGTTTTTT
TRBV6-5	TRBJ2-1	TRBD2	few	CASTPSSGTSGYNEQFF	TGTGCCAGCACCCCCTCCTCCGGGACTAGCGGTTACAATGAGCAGTTCTTC
TRBV4-2	TRBJ2-7	TRBD2	few	CASSQGVTSGRTYEQYF	TGTGCCAGCAGCCAAGGGGTGACTAGCGGGAGAACCTACGAGCAGTACTTC
TRBV13	TRBJ2-3	TRBD1	-	CASSSRQGLADTQYF	TGTGCCAGCAGCTCGAGACAGGGGCTCGCAGATACGCAGTATTTT
TRBV29-1	TRBJ2-2	TRBD2	few	CSVRSGLAGNTGELFF	TGCAGCGTACGGTCTGGACTAGCGGGAAACACCGGGGAGCTGTTTTTT
TRBV4-2	TRBJ2-5	TRBD2	-	CASSPRLAGGVSRETQYF	TGTGCCAGCAGCCCGCGACTAGCGGGGGGTGTCAGTCGGGAGACCCAGTACTTC
TRBV6-5	TRBJ2-5	TRBD2	-	CASSYDTSGSQTQYF	TGTGCCAGCAGTTACGATACTAGCGGGAGTCAGACCCAGTACTTC
TRBV5-4	TRBJ2-1	TRBD2	-	CASSSREGSYNEQFF	TGTGCCAGCAGCTCCAGGGAGGGTTCCTACAATGAGCAGTTCTTC
TRBV12-3/TRBV12-4	TRBJ1-6	-	few	CASRLQGNRASPLHF	TGTGCCAGCAGATTACAGGGAAACAGAGCATCACCCCTCCACTTT
TRBV15	TRBJ2-7	-	few	CATSTRDVFREQYF	TGTGCCACCAGCACCCGGGACGTTTTTAGGGAGCAGTACTTC
TRBV7-2	TRBJ2-7	TRBD2	-	CASSGLAGNSYEQYF	TGTGCCAGCAGTGGACTAGCGGGAAACTCCTACGAGCAGTACTTC
TRBV15	TRBJ2-7	-	few	CATSRDREQYF	TGTGCCACCAGCAGAGATCGCGAGCAGTACTTC
TRBV15	TRBJ1-2	-	few	CATSRELVEGYTF	TGTGCCACCAGCAGAGAGCTGGTTGAAGGCTACACCTTC
TRBV21-1	TRBJ2-4	-	-	CASSKPRGNIQYF	TGTGCCAGCAGCAAACCCAGGGGAAACATTCAGTACTTC
TRBV5-6	TRBJ1-2	-	-	CASSLATSLLGYGYTF	TGTGCCAGCAGCTTGGCGACCAGCCTCCTGGGGTATGGCTACACCTTC
TRBV7-6	TRBJ2-3	TRBD1	few	CASSLYRGPGQSTDTQYF	TGTGCCAGCAGCTTATACCGGGGACCGGGACAGAGCACAGATACGCAGTATTTT
TRBV6-5	TRBJ2-5	-	-	CASKVMETQYF	TGTGCCAGCAAGGTGATGGAGACCCAGTACTTC
TRBV6-5	TRBJ1-1	-	many	CASSYFRGSTEAFF	TGTGCCAGCAGTTACTTCCGCGGAAGCACTGAAGCTTTCTTT
TRBV20-1	TRBJ2-3	-	few	CSATFAQANPRVDTQYF	TGCAGTGCTACCTTCGCGCAGGCTAACCCTAGGGTTGATACGCAGTATTTT
TRBV7-2	TRBJ2-5	TRBD2	few	CASSVSGRVLETQYF	TGTGCCAGCAGCGTTAGCGGGAGGGTTCTTGAGACCCAGTACTTC
TRBV15	TRBJ2-7	TRBD2	few	CATSRGGTRGFGEQYF	TGTGCCACCAGCAGAGGGGGGACTAGGGGGTTCGGCGAGCAGTACTTC
TRBV4-1	TRBJ2-3	-	many	CASSQDGLRGDTDTQYF	TGCGCCAGCAGCCAAGATGGGTTGAGGGGGGACACAGATACGCAGTATTTT
TRBV19	TRBJ2-1	TRBD2	-	CASSMGGLAVYNEQFF	TGTGCCAGTAGTATGGGAGGACTAGCGGTATACAATGAGCAGTTCTTC
TRBV3-1	TRBJ1-3	-	few	CASSQDNSGNTIYF	TGTGCCAGCAGCCAAGATAACTCTGGAAACACCATATATTTT
TRBV18	TRBJ2-7	TRBD1	-	CASSGQGANEQYF	TGTGCCAGCTCGGGACAGGGGGCTAACGAGCAGTACTTC
TRBV3-1	TRBJ1-1	-	-	CASSPIRATEAFF	TGTGCCAGCAGCCCTATAAGGGCCACTGAAGCTTTCTTT
TRBV6-5	TRBJ1-1	TRBD1	few	CASRFDRGDTEAFF	TGTGCCAGCCGATTCGACAGGGGGGACACTGAAGCTTTCTTT
TRBV24-1	TRBJ2-3	-	-	CATSQSLAGADTQYF	TGTGCCACCAGTCAATCCCTAGCTGGGGCAGATACGCAGTATTTT
TRBV12-3/TRBV12-4	TRBJ2-7	TRBD2	few	CASRPAGRSSYEQYF	TGTGCCAGCAGACCAGCGGGGAGGAGCTCCTACGAGCAGTACTTC
TRBV19	TRBJ2-1	-	few	CASSIDSEGRVTYNEQFF	TGTGCCAGTAGTATAGATTCCGAGGGCAGGGTAACCTACAATGAGCAGTTCTTC
TRBV11-1	TRBJ2-2	TRBD1	few	CASRWTGLTGELFF	TGTGCCAGCAGATGGACAGGCCTCACCGGGGAGCTGTTTTTT
TRBV2	TRBJ2-2	-	few	CASGDRGRKNTGELFF	TGTGCCAGCGGAGATAGGGGGAGAAAGAACACCGGGGAGCTGTTTTTT
TRBV11-1	TRBJ2-1	TRBD2	-	CASSLVASGRRNEQFF	TGTGCCAGCAGCTTAGTGGCTAGCGGTCGTCGGAATGAGCAGTTCTTC
TRBV11-2	TRBJ2-6	-	few	CASSLDRHIGANVLTF	TGTGCCAGCAGCTTAGATCGTCATATTGGGGCCAACGTCCTGACTTTC
TRBV7-9	TRBJ2-1	TRBD2	-	CASSLRRAGGHNEQFF	TGTGCCAGCAGCTTAAGGAGAGCGGGAGGGCACAATGAGCAGTTCTTC
TRBV7-7	TRBJ2-3	TRBD2	few	CASSGKREGLGDTQYF	TGTGCTAGCAGCGGCAAGCGGGAGGGCCTCGGCGATACGCAGTATTTT
TRBV7-6	TRBJ2-7	TRBD2	many	CASSSGTSLSYEQYF	TGTGCCAGCAGCTCAGGGACTAGCTTGTCCTACGAGCAGTACTTC
TRBV7-2	TRBJ2-5	-	-	CASSSFETQYF	TGTGCCAGCAGCTCATTTGAGACCCAGTACTTC
TRBV15	TRBJ2-7	-	-	CATSRQGSSYEQYF	TGTGCCACCAGCAGGCAGGGCAGCTCCTACGAGCAGTACTTC